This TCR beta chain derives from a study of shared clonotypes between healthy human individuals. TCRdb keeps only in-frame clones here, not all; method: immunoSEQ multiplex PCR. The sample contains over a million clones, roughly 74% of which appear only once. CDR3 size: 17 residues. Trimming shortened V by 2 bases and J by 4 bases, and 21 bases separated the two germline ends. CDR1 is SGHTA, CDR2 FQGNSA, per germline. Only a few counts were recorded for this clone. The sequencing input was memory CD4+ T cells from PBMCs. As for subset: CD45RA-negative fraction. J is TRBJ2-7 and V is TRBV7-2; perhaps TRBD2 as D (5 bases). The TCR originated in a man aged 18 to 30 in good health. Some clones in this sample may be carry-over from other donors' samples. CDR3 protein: CASSLLAGAYEIYEQYF. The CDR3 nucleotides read TGTGCCAGCAGCTTACTTGCGGGCGCTTACGAGATTTACGAGCAGTACTTC.